These T cell receptor beta chains were read from a single sample in a study of cytomegalovirus exposure and HLA in healthy donors. Repertoires were generated with immunoSEQ multiplex PCR, while TCRdb's copy carries only in-frame clones and drops some. The repertoire consists of some 180,000 clones, with roughly 80% occurring once and the leading ten covering less than 3.5%. The sequencing sample was made of PBMCs. These receptors were taken from a woman aged 25 to 39 in good health and CMV-seronegative. The CDR3 runs from the conserved cysteine through the conserved F or W. Fields, in order: CDR3 DNA, CDR3 protein, clone size, D gene, V gene, J gene. The D gene is left open where the match is weak. Clone sizes are given selectively: once, few, many, or a class where the clone is expanded.

DNA: TGTGCCAGCAAAAAACAGTTCTCTGGAAACACCATATATTTT; CDR3: CASKKQFSGNTIYF; size: -; D: -; V: TRBV6-5; J: TRBJ1-3
DNA: TGCGCCAGCTTCTGGGGACAGGGAGGGACTGAAGCTTTCTTT; CDR3: CASFWGQGGTEAFF; size: -; D: TRBD1; V: TRBV6-1; J: TRBJ1-1
DNA: TGTGCCAGCAGCCGGACTCATACTACCTACGAGCAGTACTTC; CDR3: CASSRTHTTYEQYF; size: -; D: -; V: TRBV7-2; J: TRBJ2-7
DNA: TGTGCCAGCAGCCGACAGGGGCAGTCAACAGATACGCAGTATTTT; CDR3: CASSRQGQSTDTQYF; size: -; D: TRBD1; V: TRBV11-2; J: TRBJ2-3
DNA: TGTGCCAGCAGTTACTCTCCGGGACTAGAGGCAGATACGCAGTATTTT; CDR3: CASSYSPGLEADTQYF; size: -; D: TRBD2; V: TRBV6-5; J: TRBJ2-3
DNA: TGTGCCAGCAGTGAAAAGGGGACCTACGAGCAGTACTTC; CDR3: CASSEKGTYEQYF; size: -; D: -; V: TRBV6-1; J: TRBJ2-7
DNA: TGTGCCAGCAGCTATGGCCGGGACAGAAAAAATGAAGCTTTCTTT; CDR3: CASSYGRDRKNEAFF; size: -; D: TRBD1; V: TRBV2; J: TRBJ1-1
DNA: TGTGCCAGCAGTCTACGGAGCACCGCACAAGAGACCCAGTACTTC; CDR3: CASSLRSTAQETQYF; size: -; D: -; V: TRBV27; J: TRBJ2-5
DNA: TGTGCCAGCAGCTTAGCTGGGACTAGCGGGATAATCGAGCAGTACTTC; CDR3: CASSLAGTSGIIEQYF; size: -; D: TRBD2; V: TRBV7-2; J: TRBJ2-7
DNA: TGTGCCAGCAGCCACCAGGATAACTATGGCTACACCTTC; CDR3: CASSHQDNYGYTF; size: -; D: -; V: TRBV7-9; J: TRBJ1-2
DNA: TGTGCCAGCAGCGCCCGGGACAGGGAGGAGGAAAAACTGTTTTTT; CDR3: CASSARDREEEKLFF; size: -; D: -; V: TRBV21-1; J: TRBJ1-4
DNA: TGTGCCAGCAGTAGGGGGCCCCAAGAGACCCAGTACTTC; CDR3: CASSRGPQETQYF; size: -; D: TRBD1; V: TRBV6-1; J: TRBJ2-5
DNA: TGTGCCAGCAGCAACCCTCGGACGGGGAACTATGGCTACACCTTC; CDR3: CASSNPRTGNYGYTF; size: -; D: -; V: TRBV5-8; J: TRBJ1-2
DNA: TGTGCCAGCAGCCCAAACCTGAGCGGGAGGGCTTCGTATGAGCAGTTCTTC; CDR3: CASSPNLSGRASYEQFF; size: -; D: TRBD2; V: TRBV7-2; J: TRBJ2-1
DNA: TGCGCCAGCAGGTCACAGTCAACTAATGAAAAACTGTTTTTT; CDR3: CASRSQSTNEKLFF; size: -; D: -; V: TRBV5-1; J: TRBJ1-4
DNA: TGTGCCTCCTCGGGACAGCGAAACACCGGGGAGCTGTTTTTT; CDR3: CASSGQRNTGELFF; size: -; D: TRBD1; V: TRBV7-3; J: TRBJ2-2
DNA: TGTGCCAGCAGCCATGAGGCGGAGGGTATTAACACTGAAGCTTTCTTT; CDR3: CASSHEAEGINTEAFF; size: -; D: -; V: TRBV28; J: TRBJ1-1
DNA: TGTGCCAGCAGCCTCGGACAGGGGATTGTTTCCGGCTACACCTTC; CDR3: CASSLGQGIVSGYTF; size: -; D: TRBD1; V: TRBV7-9; J: TRBJ1-2
DNA: TGCGCCAGCAGCCCAGGGATTTCGCTAACCTACGAGCAGTACTTC; CDR3: CASSPGISLTYEQYF; size: -; D: -; V: TRBV5-1; J: TRBJ2-7
DNA: TGTGCCAGCAGCTTGGGGACTAGCGGGGGAGATACGCAGTATTTT; CDR3: CASSLGTSGGDTQYF; size: -; D: TRBD2; V: TRBV7-9; J: TRBJ2-3
DNA: TGTGCCAGTAGTATAACAGAAGGTCAGCCCCAGCATTTT; CDR3: CASSITEGQPQHF; size: -; D: -; V: TRBV19; J: TRBJ1-5
DNA: TGTGCCAGCAGTTACTCGCCAGGGGTCTTTGAAAAACTGTTTTTT; CDR3: CASSYSPGVFEKLFF; size: few; D: -; V: TRBV6-5; J: TRBJ1-4
DNA: TGTGCCAGCTCACCACCGGGACTAGCGGGGGGAGGCACAGATACGCAGTATTTT; CDR3: CASSPPGLAGGGTDTQYF; size: once; D: TRBD2; V: TRBV18; J: TRBJ2-3
DNA: TGTGCCAGCCCCTGGTCAGGAAGTAGCACAGATACGCAGTATTTT; CDR3: CASPWSGSSTDTQYF; size: few; D: -; V: TRBV7-9; J: TRBJ2-3
DNA: TGTGCCAGCAGCCTACCCGAGAACTATGGCTACACCTTC; CDR3: CASSLPENYGYTF; size: -; D: -; V: TRBV7-2; J: TRBJ1-2
DNA: TGTGCCAGCTCACCATGGACAGCGAACACCGGGGAGCTGTTTTTT; CDR3: CASSPWTANTGELFF; size: -; D: -; V: TRBV18; J: TRBJ2-2
DNA: TGCGCCAGCAGCATAGCGTTTGAGCAGTTCTTC; CDR3: CASSIAFEQFF; size: -; D: -; V: TRBV5-1; J: TRBJ2-1
DNA: TGTGCCAGCAGCCAAGAACCTGCGGGGGGAAACACCATATATTTT; CDR3: CASSQEPAGGNTIYF; size: -; D: -; V: TRBV7-2; J: TRBJ1-3
DNA: TGTGCCAGCACGAGCGAAAATGAAAAACTGTTTTTT; CDR3: CASTSENEKLFF; size: -; D: -; V: TRBV2; J: TRBJ1-4
DNA: TGTGCCAGCAGTTACTTCCCCCTGCGGGCTTTCTTT; CDR3: CASSYFPLRAFF; size: few; D: -; V: TRBV6-6; J: TRBJ1-1
DNA: TGTGCCAGCAGCCCGGTGGGGTACAGGGAACATAGCAATCAGCCCCAGCATTTT; CDR3: CASSPVGYREHSNQPQHF; size: once; D: -; V: TRBV5-6; J: TRBJ1-5
DNA: TGTGCCAGCAGGAAAGCCGGGACAGGGACCGGGGAGCTGTTTTTT; CDR3: CASRKAGTGTGELFF; size: -; D: TRBD1; V: TRBV2; J: TRBJ2-2
DNA: TGTGCTAGTGGTTTGGTCGCACCCCACCCCGACGGCCAGGGGGCTTGTTACGAGCAGTACTTC; CDR3: CASGLVAPHPDGQGACYEQYF; size: -; D: TRBD1; V: TRBV12-5; J: TRBJ2-7
DNA: TGTGCCAGCAGCTTATTTCCAAATTCTGGAAACACCATATATTTT; CDR3: CASSLFPNSGNTIYF; size: -; D: -; V: TRBV7-9; J: TRBJ1-3
DNA: TGTGCCAGCAGCATCAAGCCCTACAATGAGCAGTTCTTC; CDR3: CASSIKPYNEQFF; size: -; D: -; V: TRBV11-1; J: TRBJ2-1